By its share, the clone carrying this T cell receptor (beta chain) is medium-sized (0.01 to 0.1%). The antigen is not known. This sample stems from a study of metastatic and nonmetastatic thyroid tumors. About the research overall: Across blood and tumor or nodule tissue, repertoires from malignant and benign thyroid patients were compared with one another. Points from the study as a whole: According to reports, the diversity of TCR beta was significantly higher in malignant thyroid tumors than in benign nodules, and this held in both blood and tumor samples.

Per the study methods: Using the CDR3 differences seen across clinicopathological groups, the authors built a distant-metastasis classifier for papillary thyroid cancer, which was meant to discriminate distant-metastatic patients. Through MiXCR, TCRdb re-clonotyped the PCR reads. Clone size and V and J calls follow TCRdb, not the original study. The profile covers 9,500 to 15,000 clones, with about 33% appearing a single time and approximately 12% taken by the ten largest. Treatment of any kind had been given to no patient before thyroid surgery. V shed 5 bases and J shed 2 bases, with 8 bases lying between them. CDR3 size: 13 residues. Germline V CDR1 and CDR2: SGHTA, FQGNSA.

The chain uses TRBV7-2 and TRBJ2-3; D remains unclear. Input material: tumor tissue. The receptor comes from a female donor with papillary thyroid cancer or a benign thyroid nodule (not recorded which). Some clones in this sample may be carry-over from other donors' samples. CDR3 region: CASSTDNTDTQYF. The CDR3, as DNA: TGTGCCAGCAGCACAGACAACACAGATACGCAGTATTTT. Full variable domain (missing parts from reference TRBV7-2 and TRBJ2-3): GAGVSQSPSNKVTEKGKDVELRCDPISGHTALYWYRQSLGQGLEFLIYFQGNSAPDKSGLPSDRFSAERTGGSVSTLTIQRTQQEDSAVYLCASSTDNTDTQYFGPGTRLTVL.